These 29 T cell receptor beta chains originate from one sample sequenced in a study of shared clonotypes between healthy human individuals. Assay used: immunoSEQ multiplex PCR; TCRdb lists only in-frame clones, some missing. The sample has about half a million clones, about 85% seen once. Sample: PBMCs. The receptors were sampled from a woman in her thirties or forties in good health. Some clones in this sample may be carry-over from other donors' samples.

The chain uses TRBV30 and TRBJ2-7; perhaps TRBD2 as D (6 bases). V was clipped by 3 bases and J by 4 bases, with 10 bases between them. The CDR3 consists of 12 residues. Germline V CDR1 and CDR2: GTSNPN, SVGIG (reference sequence). This CDR3 is CAWSHAGYEQYF. In DNA, the CDR3 is TGTGCCTGGAGCCACGCGGGGTACGAGCAGTACTTC.

This clone was seen a single time. The V call is TRBV30, the J call TRBJ2-7, with D perhaps TRBD1 or TRBD2 (5 bases each). Trimming took off 3 bases at V and 3 bases at J, with 12 bases between the two ends. Germline CDR1 reads GTSNPN; CDR2 reads SVGIG (reference sequence). The CDR3 extends over 13 amino acids. CDR3 loop: CAWSYGTGYEQYF. In DNA, the CDR3 is TGTGCCTGGAGCTATGGGACGGGCTACGAGCAGTACTTC. The full variable domain, in which reference TRBV30 and TRBJ2-7 provide the parts outside the CDR3, is SQTIHQWPATLVQPVGSPLSLECTVEGTSNPNLYWYRQAAGRGLQLLFYSVGIGQISSEVPQNLSASRPQDRQFILSSKKLLLSDSGFYLCAWSYGTGYEQYFGPGTRLTVT.

This sequence joins TRBV5-4 and TRBJ2-3; no clear D gene. Germline CDR1 and CDR2: SGHNT and YYREEE (reference sequence). The germline V and J ends were trimmed by 2 bases and 3 bases, with 13 bases remaining between them. The CDR3 loop spans 15 amino acids. The CDR3, as DNA: TGTGCCAGCAGCTTAAGCCCAGCGACGACAGATACGCAGTATTTT. Protein product: CASSLSPATTDTQYF.

The chain couples TRBV27 to TRBJ2-2, with D possibly being TRBD2 (5 bases). Per germline, CDR1 MNHEY and CDR2 SMNVEV (reference sequence). V gave up 7 bases and J gave up 6 bases, with 9 bases separating them. The CDR3 spans 12 residues. The chain's CDR3 is CASTTRSGELFF. CDR3 coding DNA: TGTGCCAGCACCACTAGGTCCGGGGAGCTGTTTTTT.

The V call is TRBV7-8, the J call TRBJ1-4; D is undetermined. V lost 5 bases and J 12 bases, leaving 13 bases between the germline ends. This CDR3 is built from 12 residues. The germline V gene encodes CDR1 SGHVS and CDR2 FQNEAQ. CDR3 amino acids: CASSLVYEELFF. Here the CDR3 DNA reads TGTGCCAGCAGCCTAGTTTACGAAGAACTGTTTTTT.

In its sample, this clone was seen a few times. The chain combines TRBV5-1 with TRBJ2-4; D might be TRBD2 (6 bases). The CDR3 has 14 residues. V lost 3 bases and J lost 2, with 9 bases in between. Germline V gene lookup returns CDR1 SGHRS and CDR2 YFSETQ. CDR3 sequence: CASSSGTSKNIQYF. CDR3 sequence (DNA): TGCGCCAGCAGCTCCGGGACTTCCAAAAACATTCAGTACTTC. Full variable domain (outside the CDR3, taken from reference TRBV5-1 and TRBJ2-4): KAGVTQTPRYLIKTRGQQVTLSCSPISGHRSVSWYQQTPGQGLQFLFEYFSETQRNKGNFPGRFSGRQFSNSRSEMNVSTLELGDSALYLCASSSGTSKNIQYFGAGTRLSVL.

With respect to this clone: A read error is possible here, since a much larger clone lies one base away. J is TRBJ2-3 and V is TRBV5-1; D remains unclear. This CDR3 comprises 16 residues. The V gene lost 0 bases and the J gene lost 0 bases, with 11 bases spanning the gap. The germline gives CDR1 SGHRS, CDR2 YFSETQ. CDR3 sequence reads: CASSLVGAWSTDTQYF. Here the CDR3 DNA reads TGCGCCAGCAGCTTGGTAGGAGCTTGGAGCACAGATACGCAGTATTTT.

J is TRBJ2-4 and V is TRBV29-1; either TRBD1 or TRBD2 may fit D (5 bases each). Germline V CDR1 and CDR2: SQVTM, ANQGSEA. This CDR3 is 15 amino acids long. V was trimmed by 2 bases and J by 0 bases, leaving 11 bases between them. The CDR3 sequence is CSVEFRGIAKNIQYF. The CDR3 DNA sequence: TGCAGCGTTGAATTCCGGGGCATAGCCAAAAACATTCAGTACTTC. Variable domain in full (rest from reference TRBV29-1 and TRBJ2-4): SAVISQKPSRDICQRGTSLTIQCQVDSQVTMMFWYRQQPGQSLTLIATANQGSEATYESGFVIDKFPISRPNLTFSTLTVSNMSPEDSSIYLCSVEFRGIAKNIQYFGAGTRLSVL.

The chain uses TRBV20-1 and TRBJ2-3; unclear D gene. The germline V gene encodes CDR1 DFQATT and CDR2 SNEGSKA (reference sequence). Trimming left V 6 bases short and J 3 bases short, with 7 bases between. The CDR3 totals 11 residues. Written as DNA, the CDR3 is TGCAGTGCAGCTCGAACAGATACGCAGTATTTT. Translating gives CSAARTDTQYF.

The chain links TRBV28 to TRBJ2-5, with 7 bases matching TRBD1. This CDR3 has 14 residues. After removal of 5 bases from V and 5 bases from J, the junction contained 8 bases not matched to a gene. Germline V CDR1 and CDR2: MDHEN, SYDVKM. In DNA form, the CDR3 reads TGTGCCAGCAGTCCGACAGGGAGTTGGGAGACCCAGTACTTC. Amino acids: CASSPTGSWETQYF.

The chain recombines TRBV6-1 with TRBJ2-7; TRBD1 agrees at 7 bases. V lost 10 bases and J lost 3; bases outside the gene matches: 6. The CDR3 totals 12 residues. Per germline, CDR1 MNHNS and CDR2 SASEGT. CDR3 coding DNA: TGTGCCACACTACAGGGGTACTACGAGCAGTACTTC. The encoded protein is CATLQGYYEQYF.

The rearrangement uses TRBV15 and TRBJ1-2; D perhaps matches TRBD1 (5 bases). In germline, CDR1 is LNHNV, CDR2 YYDKDF (reference sequence). V was cut by 0 bases and J by 14 bases, with 13 bases left in between. This CDR3 region has 12 residues. The chain's CDR3 is CATSRDRGRITF. In nucleotides, the CDR3 is TGTGCCACCAGCAGAGATCGGGGCAGAATTACCTTC.

The gene calls are TRBV7-8 and TRBJ2-1, with 9 bases identical to TRBD2. After removal of 5 bases from V and 7 bases from J, the junction contained 6 bases not matched to a gene. The CDR3 is 14 amino acids. Looked up from germline, CDR1 is SGHVS and CDR2 is FQNEAQ. Here the CDR3 DNA reads TGTGCCAGCAGCAAACTAGCGGGTTGGAATGAGCAGTTCTTC. Protein product: CASSKLAGWNEQFF.

The chain's CDR3 is CAISEWGYEQYF. The CDR3 DNA is TGTGCCATCAGTGAGTGGGGCTACGAGCAGTACTTC. The V and J genes are TRBV10-3 and TRBJ2-7; D not resolved. Trimming left V 1 base short and J 3 bases short, with 4 bases between. The CDR3 is made up of 12 amino acids. CDR1 and CDR2 from the germline V gene are ENHRY and SYGVKD.

The rearrangement joins TRBV11-2 to TRBJ1-2; weak D call: TRBD1 (6 bases). Trimming removed 4 bases at V and 8 bases at J, with 11 bases between. CDR1 is SGHAT, CDR2 FQNNGV, per germline. This CDR3 spans 12 amino acids. The CDR3 region is CASSSQGTGYTF. The CDR3 coding sequence is TGTGCCAGCAGCTCACAGGGTACGGGCTACACCTTC.

The chain uses TRBV5-1 and TRBJ2-1; 11 bases are a match to TRBD1. J was trimmed by 4 bases and V by 4 bases; bases with no gene match: 7. Germline assignment: CDR1 SGHRS and CDR2 YFSETQ. This CDR3 comprises 16 residues. DNA for the CDR3: TGCGCCAGCAGCGGTGCTGGGACAGGGGGATACAATGAGCAGTTCTTC. Translation: CASSGAGTGGYNEQFF.

The chain recombines TRBV7-2 with TRBJ2-3; TRBD1 might be the D (6 bases). This CDR3 region has 16 residues. Germline-derived CDR1 and CDR2 are SGHTA and FQGNSA. V was shortened by 6 bases and J by 11 bases, with 27 bases between the two germline ends. The CDR3 coding sequence is TGTGCCAGCAGGCCCCCTCTACAGGGCGGAGACGAGGGGCAGTATTTT. This codes for CASRPPLQGGDEGQYF.

The chain carries TRBV7-9 and TRBJ1-2; tentatively, D is TRBD1 (5 bases). The CDR3 loop spans 13 amino acids. V dropped 4 bases and J dropped 6 bases, with 12 bases sitting between them. CDR1 SEHNR and CDR2 FQNEAQ come from the germline V gene (reference sequence). CDR3 in amino acids: CASSSDTFDGYTF. The CDR3 nucleotides read TGTGCCAGCAGCTCGGACACTTTCGATGGCTACACCTTC.

To note about this clone: This likely stems from a read error, as it lies one base from a far larger clone. The same CDR3 can be traced to other DNA sequences in this sample. The V and J genes are TRBV27 and TRBJ2-2; possibly TRBD1 for D (6 bases). V lost 3 bases and J 2 bases, leaving 13 bases between the germline ends. The CDR3 sequence is 16 residues long. Germline CDR1 reads MNHEY; CDR2 reads SMNVEV (reference sequence). In DNA form, the CDR3 reads TGTGCCAGCAGTTTCGACAGGAACGCTAACACCGGGGAGCTGTTTTTT. Its protein product is CASSFDRNANTGELFF.

This rearrangement joins TRBV7-3 to TRBJ1-2, with D perhaps matching TRBD1 (5 bases). This CDR3 comprises 15 residues. V shed 5 bases and J shed 8 bases, with 21 bases lying between them. Per germline, CDR1 SGHTA and CDR2 FQGTGA. Written as DNA, the CDR3 is TGTGCCAGCAGCCCGTCTGTTGGGGGGTTTAGCGGCTACACCTTC. Translation gives CASSPSVGGFSGYTF.

The V and J genes are TRBV20-1 and TRBJ2-1; D is possibly TRBD2 (6 bases). CDR1 and CDR2 from the germline V gene are DFQATT and SNEGSKA (reference sequence). CDR3 length equals 10 residues. Trimming took 3 bases from V and 9 from J, leaving 6 bases between them. CDR3 protein: CSASGSEQFF. DNA of the CDR3: TGCAGTGCTAGCGGGAGTGAGCAGTTCTTC.

The chain combines TRBV6-1 with TRBJ1-2; D may be TRBD1 (5 bases). The V end lost 2 bases, the J end lost 0 bases, and 7 bases lay between the germline ends. The germline V gene encodes CDR1 MNHNS and CDR2 SASEGT. The CDR3 has 14 amino acids. CDR3 amino acids: CASSETGANYGYTF. The DNA for the CDR3 is TGTGCCAGCAGTGAAACAGGAGCTAACTATGGCTACACCTTC.

This chain's CDR3 is CASSHGLAHEQYF. CDR3 nucleotide sequence: TGTGCCAGCAGTCACGGACTAGCCCACGAGCAGTACTTC. The gene calls are TRBV27 and TRBJ2-7; TRBD2 matches at 8 bases. The junction had 5 bases not matched to a gene; V was cut back by 5 bases and J by 5 bases. The CDR3 contains 13 residues. Germline values: CDR1 MNHEY, CDR2 SMNVEV (reference sequence).

This chain connects TRBV2 to TRBJ1-4; 9 bases match TRBD1. CDR3 length: 14 residues. CDR1 is SNHLY and CDR2 is FYNNEI in the germline V gene. J gave up 6 bases and V 4 bases, and 3 bases lay outside the gene matches. The CDR3 loop reads CASSVRQGDEKLFF. The CDR3 DNA follows: TGTGCCAGCAGTGTAAGACAGGGGGATGAAAAACTGTTTTTT. Combining the CDR3 with reference TRBV2 and TRBJ1-4 gives the whole variable domain EPEVTQTPSHQVTQMGQEVILRCVPISNHLYFYWYRQILGQKVEFLVSFYNNEISEKSEIFDDQFSVERPDGSNFTLKIRSTKLEDSAMYFCASSVRQGDEKLFFGSGTQLSVL.

The chain uses TRBV30 and TRBJ1-3; D not resolved. V lost 0 bases and J 6 bases, leaving 9 bases between the germline ends. The CDR3 spans 13 residues. Germline loops: CDR1 GTSNPN, CDR2 SVGIG (reference sequence). The CDR3 loop is CAWSVIELNTIYF. CDR3 sequence (DNA): TGTGCCTGGAGTGTAATAGAGTTAAACACCATATATTTT.

A word on this clone: Other DNA sequences in the same sample also yield this CDR3. V gene TRBV2 combines with J gene TRBJ2-5, with 7 bases identical to TRBD1. Germline V CDR1 and CDR2: SNHLY, FYNNEI. The CDR3 is 12 residues long. V gave up 9 bases and J gave up 4 bases; unmatched junction bases: 5. This CDR3 is CASTGVGETQYF. CDR3 DNA sequence: TGTGCCAGTACAGGGGTAGGAGAGACCCAGTACTTC.

V and J are TRBV20-1 and TRBJ2-1, with D unclear. Per germline, CDR1 DFQATT and CDR2 SNEGSKA (reference sequence). This CDR3 is built from 10 residues. The V end was cut by 6 bases, the J end by 12 bases, with 12 bases between. The CDR3 is CSADPLGQFF. The CDR3 DNA sequence: TGCAGTGCCGATCCGCTAGGGCAGTTCTTC.

As to this clone: This same CDR3 is encoded by further DNA sequences in the sample. The chain recombines TRBV5-1 with TRBJ2-1, with TRBD1 matching 7 bases. Trimming at V came to 2 bases and at J to 2 bases, leaving 4 bases not matched to a gene. The CDR3 consists of 15 residues. Germline lookup yields CDR1 SGHRS and CDR2 YFSETQ. CDR3 in amino acids: CASSFDRVPYNEQFF. CDR3 coding DNA: TGCGCCAGCAGCTTCGACAGGGTACCCTACAATGAGCAGTTCTTC.

The chain links TRBV7-9 to TRBJ2-1; 9 positions agree with TRBD2. The CDR3 length is 14 residues. V shed 8 bases and J 2 bases; nucleotides not matched to a gene: 4. Looked up from germline, CDR1 is SEHNR and CDR2 is FQNEAQ (reference sequence). CDR3 DNA sequence: TGTGCCAGCTCTCAGCGGGAGGCCTACAATGAGCAGTTCTTC. The encoded protein is CASSQREAYNEQFF.